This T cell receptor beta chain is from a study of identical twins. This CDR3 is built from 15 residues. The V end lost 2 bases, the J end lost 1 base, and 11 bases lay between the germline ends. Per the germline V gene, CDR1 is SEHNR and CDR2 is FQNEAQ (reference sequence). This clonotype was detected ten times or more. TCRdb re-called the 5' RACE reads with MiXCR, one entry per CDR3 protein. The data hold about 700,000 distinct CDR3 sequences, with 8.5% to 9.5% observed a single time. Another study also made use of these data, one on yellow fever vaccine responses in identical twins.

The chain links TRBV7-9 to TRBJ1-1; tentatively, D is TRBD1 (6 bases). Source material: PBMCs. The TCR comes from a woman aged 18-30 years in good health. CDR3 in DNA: TGTGCCAGCAGCTTATCCGGGACACCGAACACTGAAGCTTTCTTT. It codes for CASSLSGTPNTEAFF.